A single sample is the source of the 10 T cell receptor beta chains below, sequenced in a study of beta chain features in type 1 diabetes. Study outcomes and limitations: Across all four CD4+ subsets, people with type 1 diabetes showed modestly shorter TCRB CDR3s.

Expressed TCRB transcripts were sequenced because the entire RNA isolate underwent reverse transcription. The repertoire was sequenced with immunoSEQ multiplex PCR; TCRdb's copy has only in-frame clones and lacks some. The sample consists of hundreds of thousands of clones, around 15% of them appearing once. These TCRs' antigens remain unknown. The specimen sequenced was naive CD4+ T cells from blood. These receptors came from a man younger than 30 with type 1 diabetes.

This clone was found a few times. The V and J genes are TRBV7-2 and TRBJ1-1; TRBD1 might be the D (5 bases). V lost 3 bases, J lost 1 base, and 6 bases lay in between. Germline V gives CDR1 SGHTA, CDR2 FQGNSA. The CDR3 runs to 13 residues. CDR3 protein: CASSFGANTEAFF. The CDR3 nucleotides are TGTGCCAGCAGCTTCGGGGCGAACACTGAAGCTTTCTTT.

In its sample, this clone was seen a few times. The CDR3 DNA sequence: TGTGCCTGGAGTGAAAACGGTTACGAGCAGTACTTC. As protein: CAWSENGYEQYF. This chain connects TRBV30 to TRBJ2-7; no reliable D call. Germline CDR1 GTSNPN, CDR2 SVGIG (reference sequence). V lost 1 base, J lost 4 bases, and 8 bases lay in between. The CDR3 length is 12 residues.

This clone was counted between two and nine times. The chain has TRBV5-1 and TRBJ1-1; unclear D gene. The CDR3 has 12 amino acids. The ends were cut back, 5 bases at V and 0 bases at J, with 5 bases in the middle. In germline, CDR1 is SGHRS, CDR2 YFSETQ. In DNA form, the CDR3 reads TGCGCCAGCAGTGGGGTGAACACTGAAGCTTTCTTT. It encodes CASSGVNTEAFF.

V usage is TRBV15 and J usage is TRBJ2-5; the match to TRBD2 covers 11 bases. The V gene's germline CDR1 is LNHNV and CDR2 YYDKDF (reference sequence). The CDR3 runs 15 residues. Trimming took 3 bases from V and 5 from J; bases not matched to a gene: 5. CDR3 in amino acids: CATSSGSGGVETQYF. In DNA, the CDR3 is TGTGCCACCAGCAGTGGTAGCGGGGGGGTGGAGACCCAGTACTTC.

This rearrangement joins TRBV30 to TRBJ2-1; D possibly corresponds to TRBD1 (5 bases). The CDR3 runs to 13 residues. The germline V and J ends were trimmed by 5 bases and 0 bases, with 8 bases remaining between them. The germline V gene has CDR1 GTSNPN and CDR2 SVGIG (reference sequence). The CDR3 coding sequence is TGTGCCTGGCTAGGGGACTCCTACAATGAGCAGTTCTTC. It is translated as CAWLGDSYNEQFF.

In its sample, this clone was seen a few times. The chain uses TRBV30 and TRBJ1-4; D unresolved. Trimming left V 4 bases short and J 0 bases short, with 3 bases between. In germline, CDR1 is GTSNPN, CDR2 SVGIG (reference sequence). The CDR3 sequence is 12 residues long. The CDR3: CAWTTTNEKLFF. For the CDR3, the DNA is TGTGCCTGGACGACAACTAATGAAAAACTGTTTTTT.

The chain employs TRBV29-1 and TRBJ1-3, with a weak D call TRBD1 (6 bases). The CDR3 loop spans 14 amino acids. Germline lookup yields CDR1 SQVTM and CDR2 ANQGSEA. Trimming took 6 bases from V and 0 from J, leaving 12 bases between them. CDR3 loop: CSVLDSLSGNTIYF. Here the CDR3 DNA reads TGCAGCGTCCTGGACAGTCTCTCTGGAAACACCATATATTTT.

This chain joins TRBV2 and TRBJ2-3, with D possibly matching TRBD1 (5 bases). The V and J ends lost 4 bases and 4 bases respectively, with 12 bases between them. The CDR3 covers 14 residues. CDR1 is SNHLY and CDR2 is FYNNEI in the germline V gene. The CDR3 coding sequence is TGTGCCAGCAGTGTGGCAGGGTACGCAGATACGCAGTATTTT. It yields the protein CASSVAGYADTQYF.

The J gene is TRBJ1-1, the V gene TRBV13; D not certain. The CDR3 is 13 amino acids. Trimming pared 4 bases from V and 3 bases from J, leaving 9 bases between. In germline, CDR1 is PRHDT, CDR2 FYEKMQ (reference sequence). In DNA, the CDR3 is TGTGCCAGCAGCTCACTAACGTACACTGAAGCTTTCTTT. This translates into CASSSLTYTEAFF.

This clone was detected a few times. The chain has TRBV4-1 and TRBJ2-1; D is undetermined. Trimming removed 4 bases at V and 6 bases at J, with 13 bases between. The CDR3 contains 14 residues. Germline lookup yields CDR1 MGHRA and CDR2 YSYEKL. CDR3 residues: CASSPSVGLNEQFF. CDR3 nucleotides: TGCGCCAGCAGCCCCTCTGTCGGGCTCAATGAGCAGTTCTTC.